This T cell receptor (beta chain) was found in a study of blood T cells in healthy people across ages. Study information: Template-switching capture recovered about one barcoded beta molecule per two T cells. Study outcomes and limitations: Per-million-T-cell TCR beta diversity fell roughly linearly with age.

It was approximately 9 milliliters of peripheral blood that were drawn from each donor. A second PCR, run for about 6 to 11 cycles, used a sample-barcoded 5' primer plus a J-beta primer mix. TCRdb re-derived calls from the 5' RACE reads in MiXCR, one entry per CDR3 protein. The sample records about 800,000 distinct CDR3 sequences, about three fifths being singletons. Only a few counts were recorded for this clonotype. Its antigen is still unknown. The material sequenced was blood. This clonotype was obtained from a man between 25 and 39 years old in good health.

The CDR3 nucleotides read TGCAGTGCAACAGCTGTCGGGGGCGCTCAGTCCTACAATGAGCAGTTCTTC. Residues: CSATAVGGAQSYNEQFF. The V and J genes are TRBV20-1 and TRBJ2-1, with D perhaps being TRBD1 or TRBD2 (6 bases each). The CDR3 consists of 17 residues. V lost 6 bases, J lost 1 base, and 22 bases lay in between. Looked up from germline, CDR1 is DFQATT and CDR2 is SNEGSKA (reference sequence).